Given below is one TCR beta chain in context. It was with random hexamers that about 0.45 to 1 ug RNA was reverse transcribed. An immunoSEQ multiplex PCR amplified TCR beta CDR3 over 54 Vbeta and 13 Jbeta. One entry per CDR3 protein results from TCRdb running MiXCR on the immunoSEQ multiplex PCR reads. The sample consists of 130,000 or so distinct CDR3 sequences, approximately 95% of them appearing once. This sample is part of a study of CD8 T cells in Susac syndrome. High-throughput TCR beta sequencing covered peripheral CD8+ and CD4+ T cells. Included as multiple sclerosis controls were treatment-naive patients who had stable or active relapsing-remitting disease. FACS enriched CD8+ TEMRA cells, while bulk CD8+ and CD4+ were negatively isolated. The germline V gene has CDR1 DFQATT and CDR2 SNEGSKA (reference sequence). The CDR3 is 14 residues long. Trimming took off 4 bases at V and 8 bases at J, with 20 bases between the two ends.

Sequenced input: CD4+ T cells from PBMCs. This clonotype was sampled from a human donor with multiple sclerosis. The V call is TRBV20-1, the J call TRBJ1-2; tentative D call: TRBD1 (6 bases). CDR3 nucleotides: TGCAGTGCTATAACAGGGCGCTCTCCTGGCGGCTACACCTTC. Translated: CSAITGRSPGGYTF.